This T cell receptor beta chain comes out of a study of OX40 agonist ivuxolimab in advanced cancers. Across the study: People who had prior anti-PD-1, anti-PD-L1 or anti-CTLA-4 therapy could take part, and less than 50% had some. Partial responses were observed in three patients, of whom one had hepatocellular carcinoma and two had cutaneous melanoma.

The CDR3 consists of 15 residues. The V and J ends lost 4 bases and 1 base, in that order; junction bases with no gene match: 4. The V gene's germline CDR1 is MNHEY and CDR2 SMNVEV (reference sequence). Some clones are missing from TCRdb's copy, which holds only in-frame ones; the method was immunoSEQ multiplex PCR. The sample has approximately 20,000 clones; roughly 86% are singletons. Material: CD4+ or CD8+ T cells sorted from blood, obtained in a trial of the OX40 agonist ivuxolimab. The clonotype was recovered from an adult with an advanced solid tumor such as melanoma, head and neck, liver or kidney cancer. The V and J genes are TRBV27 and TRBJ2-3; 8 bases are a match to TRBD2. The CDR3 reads CASSYTGGGTDTQYF. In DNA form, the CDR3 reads TGTGCCAGCAGTTATACGGGGGGGGGCACAGATACGCAGTATTTT.